The 28 T cell receptor beta chains in this list originate from one sample, sequenced in a study of a mutant IDH1 vaccine in newly diagnosed glioma. These receptors' targets are unknown. The data were produced by immunoSEQ multiplex PCR, yet TCRdb's version contains in-frame clones alone and is incomplete. The table lists around 65,000 clones, 75% to 90% of them singletons. Time point noted: week 11, during vaccination. Alongside topical imiquimod, each dose of vaccine comprised 300 ug of mutant IDH1 20-mer peptide. Sequencing used PBMCs, obtained from a glioma patient whose treatment included an IDH1 peptide vaccine. The receptors originated from a man in his forties or fifties with glioma.

The chain is built from TRBV30 and TRBJ2-1; 7 nucleotides align to TRBD2. J gave up 3 bases and V 5 bases, and 7 bases lay outside the gene matches. CDR3 length equals 14 residues. Germline V gene sequence: CDR1 GTSNPN, CDR2 SVGIG (reference sequence). CDR3 coding DNA: TGTGCCTGGGGGAAAGCGGGGATCTACAATGAGCAGTTCTTC. This translates into CAWGKAGIYNEQFF. The whole variable domain, remainder taken from reference TRBV30 and TRBJ2-1, is SQTIHQWPATLVQPVGSPLSLECTVEGTSNPNLYWYRQAAGRGLQLLFYSVGIGQISSEVPQNLSASRPQDRQFILSSKKLLLSDSGFYLCAWGKAGIYNEQFFGPGTRLTVL.

V is TRBV27 and J is TRBJ2-3; 9 nucleotides line up with TRBD1. The CDR3 extends over 20 amino acids. Trimming took 6 bases from V and 0 from J; bases not matched to a gene: 19. Germline V CDR1 and CDR2: MNHEY, SMNVEV (reference sequence). CDR3 DNA: TGTGCCAGCAGAAACTGGTACAGGGGGCTTCAGAAGGAAAGCACAGATACGCAGTATTTT. Protein product: CASRNWYRGLQKESTDTQYF.

The chain recombines TRBV7-2 with TRBJ2-3; 11 bases map to TRBD2. V shed 6 bases, J shed 5 bases, and the junction held 4 bases outside the gene matches. This CDR3 has 14 residues. Germline V gives CDR1 SGHTA, CDR2 FQGNSA. The CDR3: CASSTSGGQDTQYF. In DNA, the CDR3 is TGTGCCAGCAGTACTAGCGGGGGCCAAGATACGCAGTATTTT.

V gene TRBV15 combines with J gene TRBJ1-5; no definite D call. CDR1 and CDR2 from the germline V gene are LNHNV and YYDKDF (reference sequence). V dropped 1 base and J dropped 4 bases, with 5 bases sitting between them. The CDR3 contains 13 residues. CDR3 coding DNA: TGTGCCACCAGCAGAGGAGGAAATCAGCCCCAGCATTTT. It is translated as CATSRGGNQPQHF.

The chain uses TRBV5-6 and TRBJ1-1; no firm D call. Germline V lookup: CDR1 SGHDT, CDR2 YYEEEE. There are 15 residues in the CDR3. Trimming took 4 bases from V and 4 from J, leaving 17 bases between them. The CDR3 here is CASSDSIPLGTEAFF. The CDR3 coding sequence is TGTGCCAGCAGCGACTCCATCCCCCTAGGCACTGAAGCTTTCTTT.

J is TRBJ2-7 and V is TRBV7-2; D perhaps matches TRBD1 (6 bases). Germline CDR1 and CDR2: SGHTA and FQGNSA. V was cut by 1 base and J by 3 bases, with 13 bases left in between. This CDR3 is 15 amino acids long. CDR3 sequence (DNA): TGTGCCAGCAGCTTAGTACAGGGACAAAGCTACGAGCAGTACTTC. It specifies CASSLVQGQSYEQYF.

This clone has just one count. J is TRBJ2-7 and V is TRBV11-3, with D possibly being TRBD1 (5 bases). This CDR3 is 14 amino acids long. Deletions cut 4 bases from V and 4 bases from J, with 14 bases between. Germline CDR1 is SGHNT and CDR2 is YENEEA. CDR3 DNA sequence: TGTGCCAGCAGCTCTGCCAGGGCAGGGTACGAGCAGTACTTC. It specifies CASSSARAGYEQYF.

The CDR3 sequence is CASSASGTGVRGVRNEQFF. CDR3 in DNA: TGTGCCAGCAGCGCCTCCGGGACAGGGGTGCGGGGAGTGAGAAATGAGCAGTTCTTC. The genes are TRBV5-6 and TRBJ2-1; 10 bases map to TRBD1. This CDR3 contains 19 residues. The V and J ends lost 4 bases and 7 bases, in that order; junction bases with no gene match: 20. Germline CDR1 reads SGHDT; CDR2 reads YYEEEE.

V is TRBV28 and J is TRBJ1-2; 7 bases match TRBD1. Germline V gives CDR1 MDHEN, CDR2 SYDVKM. This CDR3 is 13 amino acids long. The V and J ends lost 7 bases and 3 bases, in that order; junction bases with no gene match: 5. CDR3 sequence: CASNQGGDYGYTF. Here the CDR3 DNA reads TGTGCCAGCAACCAGGGGGGAGACTATGGCTACACCTTC.

The chain couples TRBV25-1 to TRBJ1-2; no reliable D call. The germline V gene has CDR1 MGHDK and CDR2 SYGVNS. This CDR3 region has 16 residues. The V end lost 0 bases, the J end lost 0 bases, and 11 bases lay between the germline ends. The CDR3 DNA follows: TGTGCCAGCAGTGAATATTCCCAGATGTCTAACTATGGCTACACCTTC. Encoded protein: CASSEYSQMSNYGYTF.

This chain uses TRBV4-2 with TRBJ2-1; D is undetermined. Looked up from germline, CDR1 is LGHNA and CDR2 is YNFKEQ. V was cut by 1 base and J by 6 bases, with 16 bases left in between. CDR3 length: 16 residues. For the CDR3, the DNA is TGTGCCAGCAGCCAAGTGGGCCTAGGCAATGGCAATGAGCAGTTCTTC. Translated: CASSQVGLGNGNEQFF.

The chain combines TRBV5-4 with TRBJ2-3; 15 nucleotides match TRBD2. Germline CDR1 and CDR2: SGHNT and YYREEE (reference sequence). J gave up 0 bases and V 2 bases, and 4 bases lay outside the gene matches. This CDR3 has 18 amino acids. CDR3: CASSLRTSGGASTDTQYF. CDR3 nucleotides: TGTGCCAGCAGCTTACGGACTAGCGGGGGGGCTAGCACAGATACGCAGTATTTT.

This chain connects TRBV2 to TRBJ1-1; TRBD1 might be the D (5 bases). Germline CDR1 is SNHLY and CDR2 is FYNNEI. V lost 1 base, J lost 9 bases, and 9 bases lay in between. The CDR3 sequence is 12 residues long. The CDR3 loop reads CASSEGQDKAFF. In nucleotides, the CDR3 is TGTGCCAGCAGTGAAGGGCAGGACAAAGCTTTCTTT.

The V and J genes are TRBV6-4 and TRBJ2-1, with a tentative D call TRBD2 (7 bases). The V gene lost 8 bases and the J gene lost 5 bases, with 16 bases spanning the gap. The CDR3 has 14 residues. Germline loops: CDR1 MRHNA, CDR2 SNTAGT. The CDR3 loop reads CASSAGGANNEQFF. The CDR3 nucleotides are TGTGCCAGCTCAGCTGGGGGGGCAAACAATGAGCAGTTCTTC.

The chain couples TRBV4-1 to TRBJ2-1, with D possibly being TRBD2 (5 bases). V lost 4 bases to trimming and J lost 1 base, with 11 bases between them. CDR1 and CDR2 from the germline V gene are MGHRA and YSYEKL. The length of the CDR3 is 15 residues. The CDR3 is CASSRERISYNEQFF. CDR3 nucleotides: TGCGCCAGCAGCCGGGAGCGGATTTCCTACAATGAGCAGTTCTTC.

The V and J genes are TRBV19 and TRBJ2-7; D unclear. V lost 4 bases to trimming and J lost 5 bases, with 12 bases between them. The CDR3 contains 13 residues. The germline V gene has CDR1 LNHDA and CDR2 SQIVND (reference sequence). In nucleotides, the CDR3 is TGTGCCAGTAGTAGCCAGATTGGCGACGAGCAGTACTTC. It translates to CASSSQIGDEQYF.

The J gene is TRBJ1-1, the V gene TRBV7-9; 8 positions match TRBD1. From germline, CDR1 is SEHNR and CDR2 FQNEAQ (reference sequence). This CDR3 has 16 amino acids. J gave up 0 bases and V 4 bases, and 7 bases lay outside the gene matches. CDR3: CASSSDRGLLNTEAFF. In DNA, the CDR3 is TGTGCCAGCAGCTCTGACAGGGGCCTCCTGAACACTGAAGCTTTCTTT.

The J gene is TRBJ1-1, the V gene TRBV19; unclear D gene. Germline V gene data show CDR1 as LNHDA and CDR2 as SQIVND (reference sequence). V lost 5 bases and J lost 3, with 10 bases in between. The CDR3 length is 13 residues. As DNA, the CDR3 is TGTGCCAGTAGTTTAAGTGGCGACACTGAAGCTTTCTTT. Translation: CASSLSGDTEAFF.

This sequence joins TRBV7-2 and TRBJ2-3; D remains ambiguous. With 3 bases removed from V and 3 bases from J, the gap between germline ends came to 10 bases. Looked up from germline, CDR1 is SGHTA and CDR2 is FQGNSA. This CDR3 comprises 14 residues. CDR3 nucleotides: TGTGCCAGCAGCTTTTCTGGGTGGACAGATACGCAGTATTTT. The encoded protein is CASSFSGWTDTQYF. Based on the CDR3 plus reference TRBV7-2 and TRBJ2-3, the full variable domain is GAGVSQSPSNKVTEKGKDVELRCDPISGHTALYWYRQSLGQGLEFLIYFQGNSAPDKSGLPSDRFSAERTGGSVSTLTIQRTQQEDSAVYLCASSFSGWTDTQYFGPGTRLTVL.

This clone was recorded only once. V and J are TRBV5-1 and TRBJ1-2; D unclear. Germline V gene lookup returns CDR1 SGHRS and CDR2 YFSETQ. V dropped 1 base and J dropped 2 bases, with 12 bases sitting between them. The CDR3 extends over 15 amino acids. The CDR3 DNA sequence: TGCGCCAGCAGCTTGTCGGACGGACCAAACTATGGCTACACCTTC. Protein sequence: CASSLSDGPNYGYTF.

The chain uses TRBV11-2 and TRBJ2-5; 7 positions agree with TRBD2. J lost 2 bases, V lost 4 bases, and 4 bases had no gene match. CDR3 size: 14 residues. Germline CDR1 and CDR2: SGHAT and FQNNGV. DNA of the CDR3: TGTGCCAGCAGCTCTCGGGGGGTACAAGAGACCCAGTACTTC. This encodes CASSSRGVQETQYF.

The gene calls are TRBV5-4 and TRBJ1-1; D unresolved. This CDR3 has 13 residues. Between the trimmed V and J ends, which lost 3 bases and 8 bases, there was a span of 14 bases. Germline V gives CDR1 SGHNT, CDR2 YYREEE (reference sequence). CDR3 sequence (DNA): TGTGCCAGCAGCTCTGGAGTGGTACCGGAAGCTTTCTTT. Amino acid sequence: CASSSGVVPEAFF.

The gene calls are TRBV19 and TRBJ1-5; 9 bases fit TRBD1. Germline CDR1 is LNHDA and CDR2 is SQIVND (reference sequence). There are 14 residues in the CDR3. The V segment lost 7 bases and the J segment 3 bases; nucleotides outside the gene matches: 4. DNA for the CDR3: TGTGCCAGTAAAGGGGACAGGGACAATCAGCCCCAGCATTTT. As protein: CASKGDRDNQPQHF.

CDR3 nucleotides: TGTGCCAGCTCACCTCCTAGCGGCCAAGAGACCCAGTACTTC. As protein: CASSPPSGQETQYF. This sequence joins TRBV18 and TRBJ2-5; 7 bases line up with TRBD2. The V and J ends lost 3 bases and 1 base, in that order; junction bases with no gene match: 2. The CDR3 spans 14 residues. CDR1 KGHSH and CDR2 LQKENI come from the germline V gene.

CDR3: CASSFRGGEAFF. CDR3 nucleotide sequence: TGTGCCAGCAGCTTCAGGGGAGGTGAAGCTTTCTTT. This sequence joins TRBV5-4 and TRBJ1-1, with a possible D match to TRBD1 (6 bases). Per germline, CDR1 SGHNT and CDR2 YYREEE (reference sequence). The CDR3 sequence is 12 residues long. Trimming left V 2 bases short and J 7 bases short, with 9 bases between.

This clone was seen only once. V is TRBV5-4 and J is TRBJ2-4; no clear D gene. The germline gives CDR1 SGHNT, CDR2 YYREEE (reference sequence). The CDR3 runs to 16 residues. The ends were cut back, 0 bases at V and 0 bases at J, with 10 bases in the middle. CDR3 coding DNA: TGTGCCAGCAGCTTGGGACACGAACTAGCCAAAAACATTCAGTACTTC. Protein sequence: CASSLGHELAKNIQYF.

The rearrangement joins TRBV18 to TRBJ1-6, with D possibly TRBD1 on 6 matching bases. Germline CDR1 and CDR2: KGHSH and LQKENI. V was pared by 6 bases and J by 7 bases, with 16 bases between. CDR3 size: 15 residues. As DNA, the CDR3 is TGTGCCAGCTCCCCTTTGGACAGTGACAATTCACCCCTCCACTTT. Residues: CASSPLDSDNSPLHF.

The chain links TRBV6-5 to TRBJ1-4; D gene uncertain. This CDR3 comprises 15 residues. V lost 7 bases to trimming and J lost 0 bases, with 12 bases between them. Germline V gene sequence: CDR1 MNHEY, CDR2 SVGAGI. CDR3 DNA: TGTGCCAGCACCCCTACTCGTGCAACTAATGAAAAACTGTTTTTT. It translates to CASTPTRATNEKLFF.